This T cell receptor (beta chain) appears in the sequencing data of a study of beta chain features in type 1 diabetes (dated by TCRdb to between 2018 and 2020). As for the study more broadly: No differences in mean age, gender distribution, total cell number or subset yield were found between patients and healthy donors. A total of some 100,000,000 sorted cells were examined across all samples, and the number of cells per subset was strongly correlated with RNA yield. The study compared the TCRB repertoires of sorted circulating CD4+ T cell subsets in recently diagnosed type 1 diabetes patients with those in matched healthy donors. Regulatory and stem cell-like memory subsets were obtained from only 8 patients and roughly eight healthy donors, while naive and central memory subsets were obtained from all 28 donors.

The paper as a whole reports these results and caveats: Because cDNA was sequenced instead of genomic DNA, highly expressing activated cells could be over-represented, though the groups showed no difference in activation or CD3 levels. Shorter templates might be favored by PCR, yet because patient and control samples were amplified and corrected together, any such skew would affect both groups equally. A moderate but significant shortening of TCRB CDR3 length was observed in type 1 diabetes patients in all four CD4+ subsets. Fewer insertions and more nucleotide deletions at VDJ recombination sites were observed in patients with type 1 diabetes, implying thymic rearrangement abnormalities. Naive, central memory and regulatory TCRB repertoires appeared to be more similar among patients than among healthy donors. Because small numbers of individuals were included in the HLA sub-analyses, any influence of HLA type on TCRB rearrangement was left unresolved.

Cut back by 5 bases and 3 bases, the V and J ends lie 8 bases apart. Its CDR3 holds 13 amino acids, cysteine through phenylalanine. The entry retains the CDR3 DNA only, 39 bases that are in frame from base 1. CDR1 SGHTA and CDR2 FQGNSA are derived from the germline V gene. The entire amount of isolated RNA was reverse transcribed using the High Capacity cDNA Reverse Transcription Kit, so the sequenced TCRB transcripts were expressed ones. Deep immunoSEQ sequencing was performed on naive, central memory and regulatory T cell samples, with an average of about 4 million total reads per sample. Sorted cells were lysed in RLT buffer, and RNA was extracted using DNase-treated RNeasy Micro or Mini kits according to cell number. To prevent cross-contamination, every cell subset was processed on its own, while patient and healthy donor samples were processed together. The immunoSEQ multiplex PCR was used to amplify TCRB sequences from cDNA, yielding 87-bp fragments that span the CDR3 region. The amplicons were sequenced using the Illumina HiSeq platform. Per the original workflow: Synthetic template baselines were used to correct PCR bias computationally, reads within Hamming distance 2 were collapsed, and singletons that could not be merged were discarded. Reads were aligned against IMGT to assign V, D and J genes, CDR3 length and insertions or deletions at six rearrangement sites. Within each subset, clonotype counts were normalized to the number of sorted cells before true diversity and Gini coefficients were calculated with the tcR R package. The overlap coefficient, calculated on TCRB nucleotide sequences, was used to quantify repertoire sharing. Out-of-frame TCRB sequences from naive cells were analyzed to stand in for the pre-selection repertoire. Sourced from immuneACCESS, this table was stored by TCRdb with only in-frame sequences that have V and J called. A share of the clones is absent; for the studies checked, an unresolved V gene accounts for under half, and the remainder has no known explanation. V and J calls and clone size are copied from that table; D and trimming were computed from the DNA. The sample table contains 300,000 to 400,000 clones; only one count was recorded for roughly 12% of them. 0.015% of the sample comes from the top ten.

Each donor gave one peripheral blood draw, about 110 mL on average, collected into heparinised tubes. A BD FACSAria II was used to sort naive, central memory, regulatory and stem cell-like memory CD4+ T cells with a panel that included CD45RO, CCR7, CD25, CD127, CD95 and CD27. All sorted populations exceeded 95% purity. PBMCs were separated immediately by Lymphoprep density gradient centrifugation and were stained directly, without being cultured. To minimize batch effects, samples were stained and sorted in pairs, one healthy donor with one patient per experiment. In this sample, this clone turned up a few times. This clone's antigen is unknown. No base quality information exists; no much larger clone differs at one position.

This sequence was found in a woman younger than 35 with type 1 diabetes. Recombination linked TRBV7-2 to TRBJ1-5; TRBD1 is perhaps the D gene, given 6 matching bases. Specimen: naive CD4+ T cells from blood. What the cell subset or site label conveys for this sample: true naive CD4+ T cells. The DNA is TGTGCCAGCAGCCGACAGGCCAATCAGCCCCAGCATTTT. Protein translation: CASSRQANQPQHF.